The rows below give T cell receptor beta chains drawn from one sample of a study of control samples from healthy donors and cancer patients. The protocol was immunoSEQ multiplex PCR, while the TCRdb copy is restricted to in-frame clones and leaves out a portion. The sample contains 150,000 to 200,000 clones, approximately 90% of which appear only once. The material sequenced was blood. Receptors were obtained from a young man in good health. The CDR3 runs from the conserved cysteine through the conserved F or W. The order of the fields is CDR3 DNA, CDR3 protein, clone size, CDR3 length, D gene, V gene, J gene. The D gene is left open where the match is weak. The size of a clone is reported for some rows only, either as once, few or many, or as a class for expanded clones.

TGTGCCAGCAGCCGGAACGACAGGGGGACGCCTGGGGCCAACGTCCTGACTTTC	CASSRNDRGTPGANVLTF	NA	18	TRBD1	TRBV3-1/TRBV3-2	TRBJ2-6
TGTGCCTGGAGCTCCGGGACACGGAACACTGAAGCTTTCTTT	CAWSSGTRNTEAFF	NA	14	NA	TRBV30	TRBJ1-1
TGCAGCGTTGCGGACAGTCGCTCCTACAATGAGCAGTTCTTC	CSVADSRSYNEQFF	NA	14	NA	TRBV29-1	TRBJ2-1
TGTGCCAGCAGCCAAGGGGGGGCAGGGGGCGCCTCTGAAGCTTTCTTT	CASSQGGAGGASEAFF	NA	16	TRBD1	TRBV3-1/TRBV3-2	TRBJ1-1
TGTGCCAGCAGCGTGGGGGGGACTAGAAAAGAAGGTAATGAGCAGTTCTTC	CASSVGGTRKEGNEQFF	NA	17	TRBD2	TRBV7-9	TRBJ2-1
TGTGCCAGCAGCCAAGCGGGGGGGCGCGAGCAGTTCTTC	CASSQAGGREQFF	NA	13	TRBD2	TRBV3-1/TRBV3-2	TRBJ2-1
TGTGCCAGCAGCTTCCTGAGGGGGAACAATCAGCCCCAGCATTTT	CASSFLRGNNQPQHF	NA	15	NA	TRBV7-8	TRBJ1-5
TGTGCCAGCAGCCAAGAGCCCGTCCTAGCTTGGGACTACACCTTC	CASSQEPVLAWDYTF	NA	15	NA	TRBV14	TRBJ1-2
TGTGCCAGCAGCTTTCTGGCGGGGGGGCCCCTGAGGACCTACGAGCAGTACTTC	CASSFLAGGPLRTYEQYF	NA	18	TRBD2	TRBV7-2	TRBJ2-7
TGTGCCAGCAGCTTGGACGGAGGAAAGCAGTTCTTC	CASSLDGGKQFF	NA	12	NA	TRBV5-6	TRBJ2-1
TGTGCCTGGAGTCAGGGCTCTGGAAACACCATATATTTT	CAWSQGSGNTIYF	NA	13	NA	TRBV30	TRBJ1-3
TGTGCCAGCAGCAGTTGGACTAGCGGGATCTACAATGAGCAGTTCTTC	CASSSWTSGIYNEQFF	NA	16	TRBD2	TRBV7-3	TRBJ2-1
TGTGCCAGCAGTCCACCGGGAGGCGAGCAGTACTTC	CASSPPGGEQYF	NA	12	TRBD2	TRBV28	TRBJ2-7
TGTGCCAGCGGAAGAGATTCACCCCTCCACTTT	CASGRDSPLHF	NA	11	NA	TRBV6-5	TRBJ1-6
TGTGCCAGCAGCTTATCACAGGGAGCAGATACGCAGTATTTT	CASSLSQGADTQYF	NA	14	NA	TRBV7-9	TRBJ2-3
TGTGCCAGCAGTTTACACACTGAAGCTTTCTTT	CASSLHTEAFF	NA	11	NA	TRBV12-3/TRBV12-4	TRBJ1-1
TGCGCCAGCAGCCAAGACCATGCGGGAGAGTTTAATGAGCAGTTCTTC	CASSQDHAGEFNEQFF	NA	16	TRBD2	TRBV4-3	TRBJ2-1
TGCGCCAGCAGCTTGGTGCAGGGGACACGAAACCTTAATGAAAAACTGTTTTTT	CASSLVQGTRNLNEKLFF	NA	18	NA	TRBV5-1	TRBJ1-4
TGTGCCAGCTCCAGGGGGTCCAATGGAGGAAACACCATATATTTT	CASSRGSNGGNTIYF	NA	15	TRBD1	TRBV18	TRBJ1-3
TGTGCCAGCAGCTCGAGAACCGGGGAGCTGTTTTTT	CASSSRTGELFF	NA	12	NA	TRBV7-2	TRBJ2-2
TGTGCCAGCAGCGGAATCAGGGGGACGAGCTCCTATAATTCACCCCTCCACTTT	CASSGIRGTSSYNSPLHF	NA	18	TRBD1	TRBV11-2	TRBJ1-6
TGCGCCAGCAGCTTGGCGCGGCGGGAGGCGGATGAGCAGTTCTTC	CASSLARREADEQFF	NA	15	TRBD2	TRBV5-1	TRBJ2-1
TGTGCCAGCGGGTATGGGGATACGCAGTATTTT	CASGYGDTQYF	NA	11	NA	TRBV9	TRBJ2-3
TGTGCCAGCAGCCAGAAGGGAACGAACACTGAAGCTTTCTTT	CASSQKGTNTEAFF	NA	14	NA	TRBV3-1/TRBV3-2	TRBJ1-1
TGTGCCAGCTCACTTTCCGGGACAGAAGAGACCCAGTACTTC	CASSLSGTEETQYF	NA	14	TRBD1	TRBV18	TRBJ2-5
TGTGCCAGCAGCTTGGATCAGCTTTACGAGCAGTACTTC	CASSLDQLYEQYF	NA	13	NA	TRBV5-4	TRBJ2-7
TGTGCCAGCAGCTTGGCCCCCGGGACAGGGGCCCGGGATCAGCCCCAGCATTTT	CASSLAPGTGARDQPQHF	NA	18	TRBD1	TRBV5-5	TRBJ1-5
TGTGCCACCAGCAGAGAAGGACAGGGGTTAACGGGTAATGAAAAACTGTTTTTT	CATSREGQGLTGNEKLFF	NA	18	TRBD1	TRBV15	TRBJ1-4
TGTGCCAGCAGCCGAGGGGCTGAAGCTTTCTTT	CASSRGAEAFF	NA	11	NA	TRBV28	TRBJ1-1
TGTGCCACCAGGGGACGGCTAAACACCGGGGAGCTGTTTTTT	CATRGRLNTGELFF	NA	14	NA	TRBV24-1	TRBJ2-2
TGTGCCAGCAGTGGGCACACTGAGCAGTTCTTC	CASSGHTEQFF	NA	11	NA	TRBV6-6	TRBJ2-1
TGTGCCAGCAGCTTGACAACGAACACTGAAGCTTTCTTT	CASSLTTNTEAFF	NA	13	NA	TRBV7-2	TRBJ1-1
TGTGCCAGCAGCTCGAGCCTTTATGGCTACACCTTC	CASSSSLYGYTF	NA	12	NA	TRBV7-9	TRBJ1-2
TGTGCCAGCAGCCAAGATTCTCAGCGGGGGGGTCGAGATGAGCAGTTCTTC	CASSQDSQRGGRDEQFF	NA	17	TRBD2	TRBV3-1/TRBV3-2	TRBJ2-1
TGTGCCAGCAGCTCTCCCTCGATGAGCTCCTATAATTCACCCCTCCACTTT	CASSSPSMSSYNSPLHF	NA	17	NA	TRBV11-3	TRBJ1-6
TGTGCCAGCAGTCCCTACCTCTCGGGAGCCGAAGAGACCCAGTACTTC	CASSPYLSGAEETQYF	NA	16	NA	TRBV28	TRBJ2-5
TGCAGCGTTGAGGAGTACTCCTACAATGAGCAGTTCTTC	CSVEEYSYNEQFF	NA	13	NA	TRBV29-1	TRBJ2-1
TGCAGTATCACCTCGTCGGGGGGAACGAGGACCCAGTACTTC	CSITSSGGTRTQYF	NA	14	TRBD2	TRBV29-1	TRBJ2-5
TGTGCCAGCAGCTGGCTGGCGGCAGGGGGAACGGGTGAAAAACTGTTTTTT	CASSWLAAGGTGEKLFF	NA	17	TRBD1	TRBV7-2	TRBJ1-4
TGTGCCACATACAGGGTTTTAGGGAACTATGGCTACACCTTC	CATYRVLGNYGYTF	once	14	NA	TRBV10-3	TRBJ1-2
TGTGCCAGCAGTGGAGGGAACAATCAGCCCCAGCATTTT	CASSGGNNQPQHF	NA	13	NA	TRBV2	TRBJ1-5
TGTGCCAGCAGTTTGATGAGGGTCGACTTCTATAGCAATCAGCCCCAGCATTTT	CASSLMRVDFYSNQPQHF	NA	18	NA	TRBV28	TRBJ1-5
TGTGCCAGCAGCCAAAGCCGGCTTAGCTCCTACGAGCAGTACTTC	CASSQSRLSSYEQYF	NA	15	NA	TRBV3-1/TRBV3-2	TRBJ2-7
TGCAGTGCTAGAGGCAGGAATGAGCAGTTCTTC	CSARGRNEQFF	NA	11	NA	TRBV20-1	TRBJ2-1
TGTGCCAGTGGAGTGGGGAAACTGTTTTTT	CASGVGKLFF	once	10	NA	TRBV6-4	TRBJ1-4
TGTGCCGCAGCCGCCCTAGCCCGGGGGAATGAGCAGTTCTTC	CAAAALARGNEQFF	NA	14	NA	TRBV19	TRBJ2-1
TGTGCCAGCAGTTACTCGAGGACCAATGAGCAGTTCTTC	CASSYSRTNEQFF	NA	13	NA	TRBV6-2/TRBV6-3	TRBJ2-1
TGTGCCAGCAACCCGGGAGGGCGGCGAAATGAGCAGTTCTTC	CASNPGGRRNEQFF	NA	14	TRBD2	TRBV6-4	TRBJ2-1
TGTGCCAGCTCACCCGGGACCGACCGGGAGCAGTTCTTC	CASSPGTDREQFF	NA	13	NA	TRBV18	TRBJ2-1
TGTGCCAGCAGTGAGGTCCGTGGGAGGGTACCCACCGGGGAGCTGTTTTTT	CASSEVRGRVPTGELFF	once	17	TRBD2	TRBV25-1	TRBJ2-2
TGCGCCAGCAGCTTGGGAACCAGGGGGCAGAACACCGGGGAGCTGTTTTTT	CASSLGTRGQNTGELFF	NA	17	TRBD1	TRBV5-1	TRBJ2-2
TGTGCCAGCACCACCCCCACTAGTGCGGATACGCAGTATTTT	CASTTPTSADTQYF	NA	14	NA	TRBV5-4	TRBJ2-3
TGTGCCAGCAGCTATGCTCGGGTCCCTCGGGCAGATACGCAGTATTTT	CASSYARVPRADTQYF	NA	16	NA	TRBV7-8	TRBJ2-3
TGTGCCAGTAGTCTTTCACTATTCAATGAGCAGTTCTTC	CASSLSLFNEQFF	once	13	NA	TRBV19	TRBJ2-1
TGTGCCAGCAGCCCCTTGAATTACTTGGGAAGCAATCAGCCCCAGCATTTT	CASSPLNYLGSNQPQHF	NA	17	NA	TRBV7-8	TRBJ1-5
TGTGCCAGCAGCTTAAAGGGACTAGCGGGGGGCCTCCAAGAGACCCAGTACTTC	CASSLKGLAGGLQETQYF	NA	18	TRBD2	TRBV13	TRBJ2-5
TGTGCCAGCAGCCCACCGGGACTAGCGGGAGGGGTCGCCTACAATGAGCAGTTCTTC	CASSPPGLAGGVAYNEQFF	NA	19	TRBD2	TRBV5-6	TRBJ2-1
TGTGCCAGCAGCTTAGATTGGACAGGGGGCCAAGGCTACACCTTC	CASSLDWTGGQGYTF	NA	15	TRBD1	TRBV7-2	TRBJ1-2
TGTGCCAGCAGTCTCAATTCCCCGATTAGCACATATACGCAGTATTTT	CASSLNSPISTYTQYF	NA	16	NA	TRBV27	TRBJ2-3